A selection of T cell receptor beta chains follows, all from one sample in a study of shared clonotypes between healthy human individuals. The repertoire was sequenced with immunoSEQ multiplex PCR; TCRdb's copy has only in-frame clones and lacks some. This sample carries around 700,000 clones, 72% of them seen once, and the ten largest clones take under 2%. Material: memory CD4+ T cells sorted from blood. The receptors shown here come from a woman aged 25-40 years in good health. The CDR3 runs from the conserved cysteine through the conserved F or W. The D gene is left open where the match is weak. The size entry is marked missing in some rows and otherwise reads once, few, many or a size class.

D gene: TRBD1
clone size: -
J gene: TRBJ2-3
V gene: TRBV18
CDR3 DNA: TGTGCCAGCTCACCGCCCGGACAGGCCTCGGGGACAGATACGCAGTATTTT
CDR3 protein: CASSPPGQASGTDTQYF

D gene: -
clone size: -
J gene: TRBJ1-1
V gene: TRBV29-1
CDR3 DNA: TGCAGCGTACTAGGGGATTTGGCTGAAGCTTTCTTT
CDR3 protein: CSVLGDLAEAFF

D gene: -
clone size: -
J gene: TRBJ2-1
V gene: TRBV6-1
CDR3 DNA: TGTGCCGGTAGGGACAACAATGAGCAGTTCTTC
CDR3 protein: CAGRDNNEQFF

D gene: TRBD2
clone size: -
J gene: TRBJ2-1
V gene: TRBV6-6
CDR3 DNA: TGTGCCAGCAGTTACGGGACTAGCGGAGGAAAGCAGTTCTTC
CDR3 protein: CASSYGTSGGKQFF

D gene: TRBD2
clone size: -
J gene: TRBJ2-7
V gene: TRBV7-8
CDR3 DNA: TGTGCCAGCAGCCCAGGCGGGGGTAACGAGCAGTACTTC
CDR3 protein: CASSPGGGNEQYF

D gene: TRBD2
clone size: -
J gene: TRBJ2-7
V gene: TRBV11-2
CDR3 DNA: TGTGCCAGCAGGAGACTAGCGGGAGGCTACGAGCAGTACTTC
CDR3 protein: CASRRLAGGYEQYF

D gene: TRBD1
clone size: -
J gene: TRBJ1-5
V gene: TRBV19
CDR3 DNA: TGTGCCAGTAGTGGGGGACAGGGGGCCGGACAGCCCCAGCATTTT
CDR3 protein: CASSGGQGAGQPQHF

D gene: -
clone size: -
J gene: TRBJ2-6
V gene: TRBV14
CDR3 DNA: TGTGCCAGCAGCCAAAACGGACAGACGGCCATTAGGGCCAACGTCCTGACTTTC
CDR3 protein: CASSQNGQTAIRANVLTF

D gene: -
clone size: many
J gene: TRBJ1-6
V gene: TRBV28
CDR3 DNA: TGTGCCAGCAGTTTATTAAGGGGGTCTAGAGATAATTCACCCCTCCACTTT
CDR3 protein: CASSLLRGSRDNSPLHF

D gene: -
clone size: -
J gene: TRBJ2-2
V gene: TRBV14
CDR3 DNA: TGTGCCAGCAGCCAAGATCCGCGGTCCACCGGGGAGCTGTTTTTT
CDR3 protein: CASSQDPRSTGELFF

D gene: -
clone size: -
J gene: TRBJ1-5
V gene: TRBV7-2
CDR3 DNA: TGTGCCAGCAGCTTATTGTCGGGACTGGGCCGGCCCCAGCATTTT
CDR3 protein: CASSLLSGLGRPQHF

D gene: TRBD1
clone size: few
J gene: TRBJ1-2
V gene: TRBV2
CDR3 DNA: TGTGCCAGCAATGCACAGGGGATCAACTATGGCTACACCTTC
CDR3 protein: CASNAQGINYGYTF

D gene: -
clone size: -
J gene: TRBJ2-5
V gene: TRBV11-2
CDR3 DNA: TGTGCCAGCAGCTTAAATGGGGGGGCGCAAGAGACCCAGTACTTC
CDR3 protein: CASSLNGGAQETQYF

D gene: -
clone size: -
J gene: TRBJ2-3
V gene: TRBV9
CDR3 DNA: TGTGCCAGCAGCGTCGAAGGGGCGAGGAACACAGATACGCAGTATTTT
CDR3 protein: CASSVEGARNTDTQYF

D gene: -
clone size: few
J gene: TRBJ1-4
V gene: TRBV18
CDR3 DNA: TGTGCCAGCTCACCGATGCAAAATGAAAAACTGTTTTTT
CDR3 protein: CASSPMQNEKLFF

D gene: -
clone size: -
J gene: TRBJ1-1
V gene: TRBV6-5
CDR3 DNA: TGTGCCAGCAGAGCACCCGGGACATCTGAAGCTTTCTTT
CDR3 protein: CASRAPGTSEAFF

D gene: -
clone size: -
J gene: TRBJ2-2
V gene: TRBV5-1
CDR3 DNA: TGCGCCAGCACCCCCGTAGGTTCTAGTGGGACCGGGGAGCTGTTTTTT
CDR3 protein: CASTPVGSSGTGELFF

D gene: TRBD1
clone size: few
J gene: TRBJ2-5
V gene: TRBV5-1
CDR3 DNA: TGCGCCAGCAGCTTGTTTCAGGGGGCCGTGGAGACCCAGTACTTC
CDR3 protein: CASSLFQGAVETQYF

D gene: -
clone size: -
J gene: TRBJ2-1
V gene: TRBV6-1
CDR3 DNA: TGTGCCAGCACAGAGAGCTCCTACAATGAGCAGTTCTTC
CDR3 protein: CASTESSYNEQFF

D gene: TRBD2
clone size: few
J gene: TRBJ2-1
V gene: TRBV20-1
CDR3 DNA: TGCAGTGCTCGGGGGGGGAGTGAGCAGTTCTTC
CDR3 protein: CSARGGSEQFF

D gene: -
clone size: -
J gene: TRBJ1-2
V gene: TRBV19
CDR3 DNA: TGTGCCAGTAGTACCCCGGCAGGGATGGGCTACACCTTC
CDR3 protein: CASSTPAGMGYTF

D gene: -
clone size: -
J gene: TRBJ2-7
V gene: TRBV28
CDR3 DNA: TGTGCCAGCGGACTGTTTTCCTACGAGCAGTACTTC
CDR3 protein: CASGLFSYEQYF

D gene: -
clone size: once
J gene: TRBJ2-2
V gene: TRBV9
CDR3 DNA: TGTGCCAGCAGCCCTCGGGCCGTCACCGGGGAGCTGTTTTTT
CDR3 protein: CASSPRAVTGELFF

D gene: TRBD1
clone size: -
J gene: TRBJ2-1
V gene: TRBV27
CDR3 DNA: TGTGCCAGCAGTCCGACCGGGACAGGGTGGGTTGGGCAGTTCTTC
CDR3 protein: CASSPTGTGWVGQFF

D gene: TRBD1
clone size: -
J gene: TRBJ2-7
V gene: TRBV6-1
CDR3 DNA: TGTGCCAGCAGTGTAATTCCGGGACAGTCGACCTACGAGCAGTACTTC
CDR3 protein: CASSVIPGQSTYEQYF

D gene: -
clone size: -
J gene: TRBJ2-7
V gene: TRBV19
CDR3 DNA: TGTGCCAGTAGTATAGCTGGACAGCGCCCCATGTACGAGCAGTACTTC
CDR3 protein: CASSIAGQRPMYEQYF

D gene: TRBD1
clone size: -
J gene: TRBJ2-2
V gene: TRBV5-1
CDR3 DNA: TGCGCCAGCAGCACACAGGGGGCAATCGAAGGGGCCGGGGAGCTGTTTTTT
CDR3 protein: CASSTQGAIEGAGELFF

D gene: -
clone size: -
J gene: TRBJ2-1
V gene: TRBV4-1
CDR3 DNA: TGCGCCAGCAGCCGCGACGGTTACAATGAGCAGTTCTTC
CDR3 protein: CASSRDGYNEQFF

D gene: -
clone size: -
J gene: TRBJ1-2
V gene: TRBV18
CDR3 DNA: TGTGCCAGCTCACCAGCGGGGCGAACGGGTGGCTACACCTTC
CDR3 protein: CASSPAGRTGGYTF

D gene: TRBD1
clone size: few
J gene: TRBJ1-2
V gene: TRBV2
CDR3 DNA: TGTGCCAGCAGGGGGACAGCCACTAACTATGGCTACACCTTC
CDR3 protein: CASRGTATNYGYTF

D gene: TRBD2
clone size: -
J gene: TRBJ2-4
V gene: TRBV19
CDR3 DNA: TGTGCCAGTGGCGCTAGCGGGAGAAGGGAAAACATTCAGTACTTC
CDR3 protein: CASGASGRRENIQYF

D gene: -
clone size: few
J gene: TRBJ2-7
V gene: TRBV9
CDR3 DNA: TGTGCCAGCAGCGTAGGGGACACAAACTACGAGCAGTACTTC
CDR3 protein: CASSVGDTNYEQYF

D gene: -
clone size: many
J gene: TRBJ2-6
V gene: TRBV6-5
CDR3 DNA: TGTGCCAGCAGTTGGGGGATCTCTGGGGCCAACGTCCTGACTTTC
CDR3 protein: CASSWGISGANVLTF

D gene: -
clone size: -
J gene: TRBJ2-1
V gene: TRBV19
CDR3 DNA: TGTGCCAGTAGTATACAAGGGCTAGCCGTCGAGTTCTTC
CDR3 protein: CASSIQGLAVEFF

D gene: TRBD2
clone size: -
J gene: TRBJ2-7
V gene: TRBV4-1
CDR3 DNA: TGCGCCACCCGGAGGACTAGCGGGGGGGACTACGAGCAGTACTTC
CDR3 protein: CATRRTSGGDYEQYF

D gene: -
clone size: -
J gene: TRBJ2-7
V gene: TRBV2
CDR3 DNA: TGTGCCAGCAGTGAAGGTTCAGGCGACATCTACGAGCAGTACTTC
CDR3 protein: CASSEGSGDIYEQYF

D gene: TRBD1
clone size: -
J gene: TRBJ1-1
V gene: TRBV4-1
CDR3 DNA: TGCGCCAGCAGGAACAGTCTACAGGGGAATACTGAAGCTTTCTTT
CDR3 protein: CASRNSLQGNTEAFF

D gene: -
clone size: -
J gene: TRBJ1-3
V gene: TRBV10-1
CDR3 DNA: TGCGCCAGCAGAGCGTATCCTGGAAACACCATATATTTT
CDR3 protein: CASRAYPGNTIYF

D gene: TRBD2
clone size: -
J gene: TRBJ2-1
V gene: TRBV5-1
CDR3 DNA: TGCGCCAGCAGCTTGGGTTGGGCCGGGACTAGCGGGAGTCGGAACAATGAGCAGTTCTTC
CDR3 protein: CASSLGWAGTSGSRNNEQFF

D gene: TRBD1
clone size: few
J gene: TRBJ1-5
V gene: TRBV18
CDR3 DNA: TGTGCCAGCTCACCCGGGGACAGACAGCCCCAGCATTTT
CDR3 protein: CASSPGDRQPQHF

D gene: -
clone size: -
J gene: TRBJ2-6
V gene: TRBV28
CDR3 DNA: TGTGCCAGCAGAGGGGGGGGGCTCGGGGCCAACGTCCTGACTTTC
CDR3 protein: CASRGGGLGANVLTF

D gene: TRBD2
clone size: -
J gene: TRBJ2-5
V gene: TRBV7-3
CDR3 DNA: TGTGCCAGCAGCTTACGAGCGGGAGCTTCCCAAGAGACCCAGTACTTC
CDR3 protein: CASSLRAGASQETQYF

D gene: TRBD2
clone size: -
J gene: TRBJ2-1
V gene: TRBV6-6
CDR3 DNA: TGTGCCAGCGGAATCCTAGCGGGAGGGTACAATGAGCAGTTCTTC
CDR3 protein: CASGILAGGYNEQFF

D gene: -
clone size: -
J gene: TRBJ1-4
V gene: TRBV7-6
CDR3 DNA: TGTGCCAGCAGCTTAGGAGGCCAGGGTATCCGGGCAACTAATGAAAAACTGTTTTTT
CDR3 protein: CASSLGGQGIRATNEKLFF

D gene: TRBD2
clone size: -
J gene: TRBJ2-3
V gene: TRBV5-1
CDR3 DNA: TGCGCCAGCAGCTTGGGGACTAGTCCCCCAGATACGCAGTATTTT
CDR3 protein: CASSLGTSPPDTQYF

D gene: TRBD1
clone size: -
J gene: TRBJ1-4
V gene: TRBV2
CDR3 DNA: TGTGCCGCCCGGCCAGGGGGCATTCGGGAAAAACTGTTTTTT
CDR3 protein: CAARPGGIREKLFF

D gene: -
clone size: -
J gene: TRBJ1-3
V gene: TRBV18
CDR3 DNA: TGTGCCAGCTCACCACCGCACAGGAAAAACACCATATATTTT
CDR3 protein: CASSPPHRKNTIYF

D gene: TRBD1
clone size: -
J gene: TRBJ1-5
V gene: TRBV28
CDR3 DNA: TGTGCCAGCATAAAACAGGGGGCTCGACAGCCCCAGCATTTT
CDR3 protein: CASIKQGARQPQHF

D gene: TRBD1
clone size: -
J gene: TRBJ1-2
V gene: TRBV6-6
CDR3 DNA: TGTGCCAGCAGCGCCGGGACAGTTAACTATGGCTACACCTTC
CDR3 protein: CASSAGTVNYGYTF

D gene: -
clone size: -
J gene: TRBJ2-3
V gene: TRBV6-4
CDR3 DNA: TGTGCCAGCAGTGACGGGCAAAGCACAGATACGCAGTATTTT
CDR3 protein: CASSDGQSTDTQYF

D gene: -
clone size: few
J gene: TRBJ1-2
V gene: TRBV7-8
CDR3 DNA: TGTGCCAGCAGCTTAGTCAGGACTCCCGGCGGCTACACCTTC
CDR3 protein: CASSLVRTPGGYTF

D gene: -
clone size: -
J gene: TRBJ2-3
V gene: TRBV5-1
CDR3 DNA: TGCGCCAGCAGCTTGGCTTCTGCGGCTCTTCCTAGCACAGATACGCAGTATTTT
CDR3 protein: CASSLASAALPSTDTQYF

D gene: TRBD1
clone size: many
J gene: TRBJ1-2
V gene: TRBV7-8
CDR3 DNA: TGTGCCAGCAGCTTATCGGACAGGATATACTATGGCTACACCTTC
CDR3 protein: CASSLSDRIYYGYTF

D gene: TRBD1
clone size: -
J gene: TRBJ2-7
V gene: TRBV5-5
CDR3 DNA: TGTGCCAGCAGCCCTAGGACCCCTTCCCGGGACAGAACCTACGAGCAGTACTTC
CDR3 protein: CASSPRTPSRDRTYEQYF

D gene: TRBD1
clone size: -
J gene: TRBJ2-7
V gene: TRBV4-1
CDR3 DNA: TGCGCCAGCAGCCAGCCAGGACAGGGGAACTACGAGCAGTACTTC
CDR3 protein: CASSQPGQGNYEQYF

D gene: TRBD2
clone size: once
J gene: TRBJ2-7
V gene: TRBV27
CDR3 DNA: TGTGCCAGCAGTCCACCCGGGACTAGACGGTACGAGCAGTACTTC
CDR3 protein: CASSPPGTRRYEQYF

D gene: -
clone size: -
J gene: TRBJ2-7
V gene: TRBV14
CDR3 DNA: TGTGCCAGCAGCCTAAGGAGGCATCCCTACGAGCAGTACTTC
CDR3 protein: CASSLRRHPYEQYF

D gene: -
clone size: -
J gene: TRBJ1-4
V gene: TRBV15
CDR3 DNA: TGTGCCACCAGCAGAGCTACAGCAACTAATGAAAAACTGTTTTTT
CDR3 protein: CATSRATATNEKLFF

D gene: -
clone size: -
J gene: TRBJ2-5
V gene: TRBV2
CDR3 DNA: TGTGCCAGCACAAAGTTTCAAGAGACCCAGTACTTC
CDR3 protein: CASTKFQETQYF

D gene: -
clone size: many
J gene: TRBJ2-3
V gene: TRBV10-2
CDR3 DNA: TGCGCCAGCAGTGAGAATGCAGGGTCAGATACGCAGTATTTT
CDR3 protein: CASSENAGSDTQYF